This entry features one T cell receptor beta chain sequence. The antigen remains undetermined. This entry belongs to a study of blood T cells in healthy people across ages. Whenever a sample was processed, at least 7 million PBMCs were isolated. Every sample gave at least 5 micrograms of total RNA when it was extracted. This CDR3 is 14 amino acids long. In germline, CDR1 is SEHNR, CDR2 FQNEAQ (reference sequence). Primers used in a second PCR of roughly 7 to 11 cycles were a sample-barcoded 5' primer and a J-beta primer mix. TCRdb reprocessed the 5' RACE reads via MiXCR and lists one record per CDR3 protein. This table has approximately 800,000 distinct CDR3 sequences, 35% to 50% appearing once. Study outcomes and limitations: Researchers judged that diversity estimates from one million T cells fell short of true values.

The clonotype was recovered from an elderly man in good health. The sample comprised blood. V usage is TRBV7-9 and J usage is TRBJ2-5; 8 bases are shared with TRBD2. The J call may be faulty, since TRBJ2-7 better matches the DNA end. CDR3 nucleotides: TGTGCCAGCAGCTTAGTACTAGCGGCGGCCGAGCAGTACTTC. Amino acids: CASSLVLAAAEQYF.